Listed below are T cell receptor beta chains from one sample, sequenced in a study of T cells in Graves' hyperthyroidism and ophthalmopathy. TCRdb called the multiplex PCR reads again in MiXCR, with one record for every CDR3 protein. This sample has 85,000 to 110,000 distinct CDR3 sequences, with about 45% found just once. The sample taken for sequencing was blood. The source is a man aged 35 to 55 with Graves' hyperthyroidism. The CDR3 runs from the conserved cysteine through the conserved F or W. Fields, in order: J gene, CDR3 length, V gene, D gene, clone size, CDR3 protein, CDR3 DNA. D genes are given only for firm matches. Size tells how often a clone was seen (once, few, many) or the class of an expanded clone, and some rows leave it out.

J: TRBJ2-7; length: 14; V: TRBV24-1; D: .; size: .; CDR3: CATSLNSQESEQYF; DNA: TGTGCCACCAGTTTGAACAGCCAAGAGAGCGAGCAGTACTTC
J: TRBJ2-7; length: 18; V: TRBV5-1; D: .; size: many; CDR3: CASSSGERRTFKNYEQYF; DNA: TGCGCCAGCAGCTCGGGAGAGAGGCGCACTTTCAAGAACTACGAGCAGTACTTC
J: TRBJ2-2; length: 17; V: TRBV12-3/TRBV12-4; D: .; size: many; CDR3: CASSLEGTLVGPGELFF; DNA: TGTGCCAGCAGTTTAGAAGGGACGCTTGTTGGGCCCGGGGAGCTGTTTTTT
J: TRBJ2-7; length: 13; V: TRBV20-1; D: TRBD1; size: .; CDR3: CSARGTGGNEQYF; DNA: TGCAGTGCTAGGGGGACAGGGGGAAACGAGCAGTACTTC
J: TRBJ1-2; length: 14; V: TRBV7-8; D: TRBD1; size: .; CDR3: CAGASRGQNYGYTF; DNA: TGTGCCGGCGCGTCTAGGGGACAGAACTATGGCTACACCTTC
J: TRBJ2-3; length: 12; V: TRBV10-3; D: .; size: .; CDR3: CASSQRGCTQYF; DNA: TGTGCCAGCAGTCAAAGGGGGTGTACGCAGTACTTT
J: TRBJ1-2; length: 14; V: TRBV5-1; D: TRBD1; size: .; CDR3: CATRRGQLDLGYTF; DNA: TGCGCCACTCGGCGGGGACAGCTGGATCTGGGCTACACCTTC
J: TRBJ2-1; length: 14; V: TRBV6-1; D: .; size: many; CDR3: CASSEAGGHNEQFF; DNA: TGTGCCAGCAGTGAAGCTGGCGGTCACAATGAGCAGTTCTTC
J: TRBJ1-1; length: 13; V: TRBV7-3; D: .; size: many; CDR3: CASSLHPADEAFF; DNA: TGTGCCAGCAGCTTACATCCAGCAGATGAAGCTTTCTTT
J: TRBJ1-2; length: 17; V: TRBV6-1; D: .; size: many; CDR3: CASSDLYGQLSSYGYTF; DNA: TGTGCCAGCAGTGACCTTTATGGGCAGTTGTCCTCCTATGGCTACACCTTC
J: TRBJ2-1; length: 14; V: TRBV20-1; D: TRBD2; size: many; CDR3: CSARLAGAPGEQFF; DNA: TGCAGTGCTAGGCTAGCGGGAGCCCCGGGTGAGCAGTTCTTC
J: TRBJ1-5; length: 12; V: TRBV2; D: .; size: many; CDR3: CASSRDRGPQHF; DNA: TGTGCCAGCTCTCGGGACCGCGGGCCCCAGCATTTT
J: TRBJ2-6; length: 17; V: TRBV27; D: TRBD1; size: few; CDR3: CASRRTGAVSGANVLTF; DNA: TGTGCCAGCAGGCGGACAGGTGCTGTTTCTGGGGCCAACGTCCTGACTTTC
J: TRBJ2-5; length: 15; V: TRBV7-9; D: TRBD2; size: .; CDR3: CASSLLAGEIETQYF; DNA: TGTGCCAGCAGCCTACTAGCGGGAGAGATAGAGACCCAGTACTTC
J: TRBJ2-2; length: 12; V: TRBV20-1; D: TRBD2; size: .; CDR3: CSASGTSGELFF; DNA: TGCAGTGCTAGTGGGACTAGCGGGGAGCTGTTTTTT
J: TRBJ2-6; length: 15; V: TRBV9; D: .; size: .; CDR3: CASSVGGSGANVLTF; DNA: TGTGCCAGCAGCGTAGGGGGATCCGGGGCCAACGTCCTGACTTTC
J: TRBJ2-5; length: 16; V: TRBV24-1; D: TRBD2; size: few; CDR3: CASSPRTSGGMETQYF; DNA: TGTGCCAGCTCACCAAGGACTAGCGGGGGTATGGAGACCCAGTACTTC
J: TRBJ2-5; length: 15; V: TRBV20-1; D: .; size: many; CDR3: CSARDLLGNQETQYF; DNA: TGCAGTGCTAGAGATCTCCTAGGCAACCAAGAGACCCAGTACTTC
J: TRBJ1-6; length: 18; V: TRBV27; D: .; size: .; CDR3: CASSLSFGHLLNNSPLHF; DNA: TGTGCCAGCAGTTTATCTTTCGGTCACCTACTTAATAATTCACCCCTCCACTTT
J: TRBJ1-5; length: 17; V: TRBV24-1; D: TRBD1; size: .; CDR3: CATSDFWTGGWNQPQHF; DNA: TGTGCCACCAGTGATTTTTGGACAGGGGGTTGGAATCAGCCCCAGCATTTT
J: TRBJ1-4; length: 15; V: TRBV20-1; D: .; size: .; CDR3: CSARIWGRTGEKLFF; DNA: TGCAGTGCTAGGATATGGGGAAGAACCGGGGAAAAACTGTTTTTT
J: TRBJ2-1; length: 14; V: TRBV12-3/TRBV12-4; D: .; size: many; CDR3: CASSLYPEVNEQFF; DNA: TGTGCCAGCAGTTTATACCCAGAGGTCAATGAGCAGTTCTTC
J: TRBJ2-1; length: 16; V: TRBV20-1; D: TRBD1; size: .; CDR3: CSAREGTGGLANEQFF; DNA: TGCAGTGCTAGAGAAGGGACAGGGGGCCTCGCCAATGAGCAGTTCTTC
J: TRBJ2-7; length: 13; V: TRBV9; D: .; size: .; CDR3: CAWRRARVGEQYF; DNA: TGTGCCTGGCGGAGGGCCAGGGTTGGCGAGCAGTACTTC
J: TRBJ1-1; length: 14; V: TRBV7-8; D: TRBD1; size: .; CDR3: CASSLGGTGAEAFF; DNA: TGTGCCAGCAGCTTAGGTGGGACAGGGGCTGAAGCTTTCTTT
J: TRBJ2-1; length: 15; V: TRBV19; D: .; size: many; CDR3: CASGLSFSSYNEQFF; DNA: TGTGCCAGTGGTCTGAGCTTTAGCTCCTACAATGAGCAGTTCTTC
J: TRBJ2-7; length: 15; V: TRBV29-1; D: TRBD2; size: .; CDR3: CSVLGGSANTDEQYF; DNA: TGCAGCGTCCTGGGGGGGAGTGCCAATACAGATGAGCAGTACTTC
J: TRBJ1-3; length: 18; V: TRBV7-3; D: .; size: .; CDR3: CASSREGVGLSSGNTIYF; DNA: TGTGCCAGCAGCCGAGAAGGAGTGGGATTGTCCTCTGGAAACACCATATATTTT
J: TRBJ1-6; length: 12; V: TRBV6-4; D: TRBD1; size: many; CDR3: CASSEGTGDLHF; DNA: TGTGCCAGCAGTGAAGGGACAGGGGACCTCCACTTT
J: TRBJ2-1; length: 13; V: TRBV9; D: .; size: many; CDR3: CASSVGKGSEQFF; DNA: TGTGCCAGCAGCGTAGGAAAGGGGAGCGAGCAGTTCTTC
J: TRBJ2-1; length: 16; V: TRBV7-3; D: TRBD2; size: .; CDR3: CASNYGRGGGRNEQFF; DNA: TGTGCCAGCAACTACGGGCGGGGCGGGGGGCGTAATGAGCAGTTCTTC
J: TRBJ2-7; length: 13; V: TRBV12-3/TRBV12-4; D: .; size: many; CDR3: CASSLGRRGEQYF; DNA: TGTGCCAGCAGTTTAGGAAGGAGGGGCGAGCAGTACTTC
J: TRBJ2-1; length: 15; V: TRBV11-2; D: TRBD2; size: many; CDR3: CASSLGLAGGGEQFF; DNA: TGTGCCAGCAGCTTGGGACTAGCGGGAGGAGGTGAGCAGTTCTTC
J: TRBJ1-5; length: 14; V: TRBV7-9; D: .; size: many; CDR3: CASSFIGEDQPQHF; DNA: TGTGCCAGCAGCTTTATCGGGGAGGATCAGCCCCAGCATTTT
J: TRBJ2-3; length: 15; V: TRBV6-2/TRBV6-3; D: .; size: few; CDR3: CASSLRGVSTDTQYF; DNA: TGTGCCAGCAGTTTGAGGGGAGTTAGCACAGATACGCAGTATTTT
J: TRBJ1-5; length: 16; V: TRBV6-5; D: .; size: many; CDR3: CASSYPQIRPNQPQHF; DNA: TGTGCCAGCAGTTACCCCCAGATTAGGCCCAATCAGCCCCAGCATTTT
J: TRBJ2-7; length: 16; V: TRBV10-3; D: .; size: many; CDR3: CAISVGGEGATYEQYF; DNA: TGTGCCATCAGTGTCGGGGGAGAGGGGGCTACCTACGAGCAGTACTTC
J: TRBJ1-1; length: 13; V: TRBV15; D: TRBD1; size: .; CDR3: CATSSGGRTEAFF; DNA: TGTGCCACCAGCTCAGGGGGGAGGACGGAAGCTTTCTTT
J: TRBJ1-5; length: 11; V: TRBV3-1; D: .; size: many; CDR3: CASSQDQPQHF; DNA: TGTGCCAGCAGCCAGGATCAGCCCCAGCATTTT
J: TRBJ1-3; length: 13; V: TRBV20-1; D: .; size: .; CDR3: CSASIDSGNTIYF; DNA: TGCAGTGCTAGTATCGACTCTGGAAACACCATATATTTT
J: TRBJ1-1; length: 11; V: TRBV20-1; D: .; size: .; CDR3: CGAPNRPRAFF; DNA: TGCGGTGCTCCGAACCGCCCACGGGCTTTCTTT
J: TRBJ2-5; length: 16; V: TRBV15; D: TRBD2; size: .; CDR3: CATSRDLAGGPGTQHF; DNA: TGTGCCACCAGCAGGGATCTAGCGGGGGGGCCGGGGACCCAGCACTTC
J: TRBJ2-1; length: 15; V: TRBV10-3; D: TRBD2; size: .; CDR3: CAIVAGTNYRNEQFF; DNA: TGTGCCATCGTTGCCGGGACTAACTACAGGAATGAGCAGTTCTTC
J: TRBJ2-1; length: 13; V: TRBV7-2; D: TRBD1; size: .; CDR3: CASSLVGTGEQFF; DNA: TGTGCCAGCAGCTTAGTGGGGACAGGTGAGCAGTTCTTC
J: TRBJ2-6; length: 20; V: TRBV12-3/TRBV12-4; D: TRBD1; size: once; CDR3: CASSQASLDRGVAGANVLTF; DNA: TGTGCCAGCAGCCAAGCTTCGTTGGACAGGGGGGTGGCTGGGGCCAACGTCCTGACTTTC
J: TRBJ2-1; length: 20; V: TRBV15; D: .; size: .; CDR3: CATSRDQTAALESSYNEQFF; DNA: TGTGCCACCAGCAGAGATCAAACTGCCGCACTCGAGAGCTCCTACAATGAGCAGTTCTTC
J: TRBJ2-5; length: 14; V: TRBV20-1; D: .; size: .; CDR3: CSAKAGAAGETQYF; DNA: TGCAGTGCTAAGGCAGGGGCGGCAGGAGAGACCCAGTACTTC
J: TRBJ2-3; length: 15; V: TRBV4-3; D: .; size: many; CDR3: CASSQYSFPTDTQYF; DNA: TGCGCCAGCAGCCAGTACTCCTTCCCGACAGATACGCAGTATTTT
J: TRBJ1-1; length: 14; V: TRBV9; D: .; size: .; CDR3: CASSQDWANTGAFF; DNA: TGTGCCAGCAGCCAAGATTGGGCTAACACTGGAGCTTTCTTT